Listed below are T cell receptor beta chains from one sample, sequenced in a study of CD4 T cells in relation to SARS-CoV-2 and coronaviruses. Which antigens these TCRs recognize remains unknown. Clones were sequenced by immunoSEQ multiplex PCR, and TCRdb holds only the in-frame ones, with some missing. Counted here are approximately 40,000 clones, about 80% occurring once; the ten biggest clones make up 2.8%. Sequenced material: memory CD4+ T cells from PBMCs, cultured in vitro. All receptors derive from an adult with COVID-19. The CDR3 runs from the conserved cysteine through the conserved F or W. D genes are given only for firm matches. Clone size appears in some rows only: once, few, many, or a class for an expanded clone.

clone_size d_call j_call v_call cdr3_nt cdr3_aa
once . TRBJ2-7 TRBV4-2 TGTGCCAGCAGCCAAGATCAGGACAACTCCTACGAGCAGTACTTC CASSQDQDNSYEQYF
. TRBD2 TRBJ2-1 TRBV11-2 TGTGCCAGCAGCCCGGGGACTAGCGGAATATTTATCTACAATGAGCAGTTCTTC CASSPGTSGIFIYNEQFF
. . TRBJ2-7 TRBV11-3 TGTGCCAGCAGCTTAGGGGGGAAACACTACGAGCAGTACTTC CASSLGGKHYEQYF
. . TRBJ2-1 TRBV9 TGTGCCAGCAGCGTAGACGGGTACAATGAGCAGTTCTTC CASSVDGYNEQFF
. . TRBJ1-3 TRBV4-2 TGTGCCAGCAGCCAAGTGTGGAAGTCGGATGGAAACACCATATATTTT CASSQVWKSDGNTIYF
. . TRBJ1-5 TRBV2 TGTGCCAGCAGTGAATCTTTCTGGGTCCGGCGCGATCAGCCCCAGCATTTT CASSESFWVRRDQPQHF
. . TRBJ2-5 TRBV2 TGTGCCAGCAGTGAAGCGGGAGGTCCCCAAGAGACCCAGTACTTC CASSEAGGPQETQYF
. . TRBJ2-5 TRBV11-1 TGTGCCAGCAGCTTCTCCCCGGGCTACCAAGAGACCCAGTACTTC CASSFSPGYQETQYF
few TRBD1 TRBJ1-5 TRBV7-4 TGTGCCAGCAGCTCTACGGGACAGGGTGTTCAGCCCCAGCATTTT CASSSTGQGVQPQHF
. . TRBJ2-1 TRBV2 TGTGCCAGTCAGGAGGGAGGTAATCGATACAATGAGCAGTTCTTC CASQEGGNRYNEQFF
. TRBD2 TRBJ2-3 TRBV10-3 TGTGCCTCAGGACTAGCGACAGATACGCAGTATTTT CASGLATDTQYF
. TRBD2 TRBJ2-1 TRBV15 TGTGCCACCAGCAGACTAGCGGGAGGCTCGCATGAGCAGTTCTTC CATSRLAGGSHEQFF
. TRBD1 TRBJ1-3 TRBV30 TGTGCCTGGAGTTCAGGACAGGGAAACGCAGACACCATATATTTT CAWSSGQGNADTIYF
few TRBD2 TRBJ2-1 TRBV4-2 TGTGCCAGCAGCCAAGATATTATTCTTCGGAGCGGGAGGGGGAATGAGCAGTTCTTC CASSQDIILRSGRGNEQFF
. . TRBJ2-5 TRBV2 TGTGCCAGCAGTGAGGCCCCCCGAGGGAGGGAGACCCAGTACTTC CASSEAPRGRETQYF
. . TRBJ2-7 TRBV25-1 TGTGCCAGCAGTGAACCCGGGACCGCCTACGAGCAGTACTTC CASSEPGTAYEQYF
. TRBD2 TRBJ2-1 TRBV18 TGTGCCAGCTCCCCCAAAGAACTAGCGGGAGAGGGCAATGAGCAGTTCTTC CASSPKELAGEGNEQFF
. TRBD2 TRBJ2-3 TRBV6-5 TGTGCCAGCAGATCGGGGGGGACAGATACGCAGTATTTT CASRSGGTDTQYF
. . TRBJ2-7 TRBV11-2 TGTGCCAGCAGCTTAGCCCAGGGAGCCTACGAGCAGTACTTC CASSLAQGAYEQYF
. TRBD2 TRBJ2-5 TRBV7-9 TGTGCCAGCAGCCAAGGACTAGCGGGAGGGGCCAGTGGAGAGACCCAGTACTTC CASSQGLAGGASGETQYF
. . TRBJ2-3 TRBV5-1 TGCGCCAGCAGCCCCGGATGGATCACAGATACGCAGTATTTT CASSPGWITDTQYF
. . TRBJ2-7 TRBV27 TGTGCCAGCAGTCCCCGGCTAGTCGGGTCCTACGAGCAGTACTTC CASSPRLVGSYEQYF
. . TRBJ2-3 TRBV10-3 TGTGCCATCAGTGGGAGGGCGGATACGCAGTATTTT CAISGRADTQYF
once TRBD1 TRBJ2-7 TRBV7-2 TGTGCCAGCAGACAGGGGGGAACCCTTCCCTACGAGCAGTACTTC CASRQGGTLPYEQYF
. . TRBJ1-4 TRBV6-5 TGTGCCAGCAGACCGACATCCGATAATGAAAAACTGTTTTTT CASRPTSDNEKLFF
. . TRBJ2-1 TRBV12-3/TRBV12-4 TGTGCCAGCAGTACAGGGAGGCATGAGCAGTTCTTC CASSTGRHEQFF
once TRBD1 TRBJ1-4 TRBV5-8 TGTGCCAGCAGCGCGACAGGGGGCGATGAAAAACTGTTTTTT CASSATGGDEKLFF
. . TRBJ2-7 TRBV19 TGTGCCAGTAGTATTTCGCGCCAGCATGGCTACGAGCAGTACTTC CASSISRQHGYEQYF
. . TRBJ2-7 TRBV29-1 TGCAGCGTTGCGGGGGCCGACCTCTACGAGCAGTACTTC CSVAGADLYEQYF
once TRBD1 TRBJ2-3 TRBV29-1 TGCAGCGTTGAATCCCCAGCCGGGACAGACTTCAGCACAGATACGCAGTATTTT CSVESPAGTDFSTDTQYF
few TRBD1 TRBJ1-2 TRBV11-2 TGTGCCAGCAGCCCGGGACAGGGCTATGGCTACACCTTC CASSPGQGYGYTF
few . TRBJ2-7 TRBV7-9 TGTGCCAGCAGCGTAGACTACTACGAGCAGTACTTC CASSVDYYEQYF
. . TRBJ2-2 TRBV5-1 TGCGCCAGCAGCTTGGGAATCGGGGGGCTGAACACCGGGGAGCTGTTTTTT CASSLGIGGLNTGELFF
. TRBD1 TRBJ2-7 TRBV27 TGTGCCAGCAGTTTAGTCCCCCGGACAGGCCAACGGAACGAGCAGTACTTC CASSLVPRTGQRNEQYF
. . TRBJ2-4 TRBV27 TGTGCCAGCAGTCCTCAGGGGACTATAGGCAAAAACATTCAGTACTTC CASSPQGTIGKNIQYF
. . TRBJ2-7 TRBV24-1 TGTGCCACCAGTGCCGGAGAAGGAGGCTACGAGCAGTACTTC CATSAGEGGYEQYF
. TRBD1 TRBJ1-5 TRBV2 TGTGCCAGCAGTATTCCGGGACAGGGGACTTTTAGCAATCAGCCCCAGCATTTT CASSIPGQGTFSNQPQHF
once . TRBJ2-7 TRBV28 TGTGCCAGCATCCGGGACGCCACCTACGAGCAGTACTTC CASIRDATYEQYF
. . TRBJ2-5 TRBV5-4 TGTGCCAGCATCCCTGACTTCAATCAAGAGACCCAGTACTTC CASIPDFNQETQYF
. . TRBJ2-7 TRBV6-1 TGTGCCAGCAGTGAAGGACAGTTACTTGTCGAGCAGTACTTC CASSEGQLLVEQYF
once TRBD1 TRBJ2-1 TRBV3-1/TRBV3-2 TGTGCCAGGTGGACTGGTGGACAGGGGGCGATTAATGAGCAGTTCTTC CARWTGGQGAINEQFF
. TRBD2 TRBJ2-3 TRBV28 TGTGCCAGCAGTCCAACCGGGGGGAACACGCAGTATTTT CASSPTGGNTQYF
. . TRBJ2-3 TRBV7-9 TGTGCCAGCAGCGAAGGTCCGGAGAGGGCGGGGCAGTATTTT CASSEGPERAGQYF
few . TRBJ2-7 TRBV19 TGTGCCAGTAGTAACTCCCTGAGCGAGCAGTACTTC CASSNSLSEQYF
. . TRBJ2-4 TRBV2 TGTGCCAGCAGCCGTGTCGGGCTAGCCAAAAACATTCAGTACTTC CASSRVGLAKNIQYF